A single sample gave rise to the 27 T cell receptor beta chains below, sequenced in a study of cytomegalovirus exposure and HLA in healthy donors. Both 60 Vbeta primers and 13 Jbeta primers went into the PCR. Assay used: immunoSEQ multiplex PCR; TCRdb lists only in-frame clones, some missing. Of approximately 70,000 clones listed, 65% to 75% are singletons. Sequenced sample: PBMCs. The receptors stem from a man between 40 and 49 years old in good health and CMV-seropositive.

This clone was observed a handful of times. The chain recombines TRBV9 with TRBJ1-4; D remains ambiguous. The CDR3 has 16 amino acids. Trimming removed 2 bases at V and 4 bases at J, with 15 bases between. The germline gives CDR1 SGDLS, CDR2 YYNGEE. The DNA for the CDR3 is TGTGCCAGCAGCGTCTCCCCGCGGTACGGTAATGAAAAACTGTTTTTT. This codes for CASSVSPRYGNEKLFF.

J is TRBJ2-1 and V is TRBV20-1; the D gene is possibly TRBD1 (5 bases). The CDR3 sequence is 10 residues long. With 5 bases removed from V and 8 bases from J, the gap between germline ends came to 7 bases. Germline V gives CDR1 DFQATT, CDR2 SNEGSKA (reference sequence). The CDR3 DNA reads TGCAGTGCTGGACACCATGAGCAGTTCTTC. Its translation is CSAGHHEQFF.

This clone has just one count. Compared with germline, one end of the junction differs, possibly owing to a read error. V is TRBV5-6 and J is TRBJ1-2; 8 bases are a match to TRBD1. Looked up from germline, CDR1 is SGHDT and CDR2 is YYEEEE. The CDR3 covers 17 residues. The CDR3 spells CASRLELWDRTNYGYTF. As DNA, the CDR3 is TGTGCCAGCAGGTTGGAGCTGTGGGACAGGACTAACTATGGCTACACCTTC.

The chain uses TRBV29-1 and TRBJ2-5; TRBD1 is a possible D gene (5 bases). The CDR3 covers 15 residues. V was pared by 0 bases and J by 5 bases, with 16 bases between. Germline V gene lookup returns CDR1 SQVTM and CDR2 ANQGSEA. This CDR3 reads CSVEDRTPGGETQYF. The CDR3 DNA reads TGCAGCGTTGAAGATCGGACACCTGGTGGGGAGACCCAGTACTTC.

The chain combines TRBV9 with TRBJ2-1; TRBD1 is a possible D gene (6 bases). The ends were cut back, 0 bases at V and 8 bases at J, with 12 bases in the middle. The CDR3 length is 14 residues. Germline values: CDR1 SGDLS, CDR2 YYNGEE. CDR3 loop: CASSVGPGADEQFF. In DNA, the CDR3 is TGTGCCAGCAGCGTAGGCCCAGGGGCCGATGAGCAGTTCTTC.

This CDR3 reads CASSGKLGLAGRLNEQFF. CDR3 sequence (DNA): TGTGCCAGCAGTGGTAAATTAGGGCTAGCGGGACGGTTGAATGAGCAGTTCTTC. This sequence joins TRBV6-1 and TRBJ2-1; TRBD2 aligns across 9 bases. This CDR3 is built from 18 residues. Trimming took 4 bases from V and 7 from J; bases not matched to a gene: 17. The germline gives CDR1 MNHNS, CDR2 SASEGT.

This clone was detected a few times. The V gene is TRBV5-1, the J gene TRBJ1-1; D ambiguous. The germline V gene has CDR1 SGHRS and CDR2 YFSETQ. The length of the CDR3 is 14 residues. V was cut by 0 bases and J by 3 bases, with 9 bases left in between. CDR3 region: CASSLVGLDTEAFF. The CDR3 DNA is TGCGCCAGCAGCTTGGTGGGCCTCGACACTGAAGCTTTCTTT.

The chain combines TRBV6-5 with TRBJ2-7; 8 bases line up with TRBD1. Germline loops: CDR1 MNHEY, CDR2 SVGAGI. J was trimmed by 4 bases and V by 5 bases; bases with no gene match: 4. The CDR3 sequence is 13 residues long. CDR3 sequence reads: CASSGTGGYEQYF. The CDR3 DNA sequence: TGTGCCAGCAGTGGGACAGGCGGTTACGAGCAGTACTTC.

This clone was seen at least ten times. The chain recombines TRBV27 with TRBJ2-3; D remains unclear. V lost 1 base and J lost 6, with 8 bases in between. The CDR3 consists of 13 residues. Germline CDR1 MNHEY, CDR2 SMNVEV (reference sequence). The CDR3 reads CASSLFASDTQYF. The CDR3 nucleotides read TGTGCCAGCAGTTTATTTGCGTCGGATACGCAGTATTTT.

This CDR3 is CAISDVDRGAYEQYF. CDR3 nucleotide sequence: TGTGCCATCAGTGATGTAGACAGGGGAGCCTACGAGCAGTACTTC. V and J are TRBV10-3 and TRBJ2-7; TRBD1 aligns across 8 bases. V was clipped by 3 bases and J by 2 bases; unmatched bases: 6. CDR1 and CDR2 from the germline V gene are ENHRY and SYGVKD. This CDR3 contains 15 residues.

The gene calls are TRBV11-2 and TRBJ2-5, with TRBD2 matching 8 bases. This CDR3 contains 16 residues. Germline CDR1 and CDR2: SGHAT and FQNNGV. The junction had 8 bases not matched to a gene; V was cut back by 1 base and J by 4 bases. CDR3 sequence: CASSLALAAVLETQYF. The CDR3, as DNA: TGTGCCAGCAGCTTAGCACTAGCGGCCGTCCTAGAGACCCAGTACTTC.

The chain uses TRBV6-4 and TRBJ1-5, with 8 bases identical to TRBD1. The CDR3 runs to 13 residues. Trimming took 5 bases from V and 10 from J; bases not matched to a gene: 7. CDR1 is MRHNA and CDR2 is SNTAGT in the germline V gene. CDR3 in DNA: TGTGCCAGCAGTCAGGGGGCCGGCCTACCCCAGCATTTT. The encoded protein is CASSQGAGLPQHF.

This clone turned up a few times. The chain has TRBV19 and TRBJ1-4; D gene unclear. This CDR3 comprises 14 residues. Trimming shortened V by 0 bases and J by 3 bases, and 5 bases separated the two germline ends. Germline V gives CDR1 LNHDA, CDR2 SQIVND (reference sequence). The CDR3 reads CASSIDGSNEKLFF. The CDR3, as DNA: TGTGCCAGTAGTATAGACGGGTCTAATGAAAAACTGTTTTTT. The full variable domain, completed using reference TRBV19 and TRBJ1-4, is DGGITQSPKYLFRKEGQNVTLSCEQNLNHDAMYWYRQDPGQGLRLIYYSQIVNDFQKGDIAEGYSVSREKKESFPLTVTSAQKNPTAFYLCASSIDGSNEKLFFGSGTQLSVL.

J is TRBJ2-3 and V is TRBV7-9; 8 bases map to TRBD2. Per the germline V gene, CDR1 is SEHNR and CDR2 is FQNEAQ (reference sequence). V lost 5 bases, J lost 4 bases, and 11 bases stayed unmatched. This CDR3 contains 16 residues. The DNA for the CDR3 is TGTGCCAGCAGCACTGTAGCGGGAAGAAGACCAGATACGCAGTATTTT. Translated, it gives CASSTVAGRRPDTQYF.

V gene TRBV19 combines with J gene TRBJ2-2, with 7 bases matching TRBD1. Germline V CDR1 and CDR2: LNHDA, SQIVND (reference sequence). This CDR3 comprises 16 residues. J gave up 4 bases and V 3 bases, and 8 bases lay outside the gene matches. CDR3 protein: CASSIVSAGGTGELFF. The CDR3 region has the DNA TGTGCCAGTAGTATTGTTTCGGCAGGGGGCACCGGGGAGCTGTTTTTT.

This clone was counted a few times. This chain uses TRBV27 with TRBJ2-7, with 7 bases aligning to TRBD1. Germline V CDR1 and CDR2: MNHEY, SMNVEV (reference sequence). V dropped 5 bases and J dropped 5; count of bases not matched to a gene: 9. The CDR3 is 14 residues long. CDR3 protein: CASSMDRFADEQYF. DNA of the CDR3: TGTGCCAGCAGTATGGACAGGTTCGCCGACGAGCAGTACTTC.

This chain uses TRBV5-6 with TRBJ1-3; TRBD1 is a possible D gene (6 bases). The CDR3 spans 16 residues. Germline V lookup: CDR1 SGHDT, CDR2 YYEEEE. With 3 bases removed from V and 0 bases from J, the gap between germline ends came to 13 bases. CDR3 sequence: CASSSWGQHSGNTIYF. The CDR3, as DNA: TGTGCCAGCAGCTCATGGGGACAACACTCTGGAAACACCATATATTTT.

This chain uses TRBV18 with TRBJ1-1; D gene uncertain. The V end was cut by 0 bases, the J end by 5 bases, with 13 bases between. Germline V lookup: CDR1 KGHSH, CDR2 LQKENI. This CDR3 comprises 15 residues. CDR3 sequence reads: CASSPPMAGRTEAFF. CDR3 bases: TGTGCCAGCTCACCACCGATGGCGGGGAGGACTGAAGCTTTCTTT.

This clone occurred a few times. J is TRBJ1-6 and V is TRBV4-1, with D tentatively TRBD1 (5 bases). The V gene lost 0 bases and the J gene lost 9 bases, with 15 bases spanning the gap. The germline CDR1 and CDR2 sequences are MGHRA and YSYEKL. This CDR3 region has 16 residues. The CDR3 loop is CASSQDSPGRRSPLHF. CDR3 in DNA: TGCGCCAGCAGCCAAGATTCCCCAGGGAGGCGTTCACCCCTCCACTTT.

This clone was seen a few times. J is TRBJ1-1 and V is TRBV20-1, with unresolved D. CDR3 length: 11 amino acids. CDR1 is DFQATT, CDR2 SNEGSKA, per germline (reference sequence). With 5 bases removed from V and 0 bases from J, the gap between germline ends came to 4 bases. This chain's CDR3 is CSAAVNTEAFF. DNA of the CDR3: TGCAGTGCTGCAGTGAACACTGAAGCTTTCTTT.

The CDR3 DNA is TGTGCCAGTAGTACCTTACCGGGACAGGGTACCGGCTACAATGAGCAGTTCTTC. It translates to CASSTLPGQGTGYNEQFF. V gene TRBV19 combines with J gene TRBJ2-1, with 9 positions matching TRBD1. Germline V lookup: CDR1 LNHDA, CDR2 SQIVND (reference sequence). The CDR3 consists of 18 residues. Trimming at V came to 4 bases and at J to 3 bases, leaving 13 bases not matched to a gene. The complete variable domain, with remaining parts taken from reference TRBV19 and TRBJ2-1, reads DGGITQSPKYLFRKEGQNVTLSCEQNLNHDAMYWYRQDPGQGLRLIYYSQIVNDFQKGDIAEGYSVSREKKESFPLTVTSAQKNPTAFYLCASSTLPGQGTGYNEQFFGPGTRLTVL.

Only a few counts were recorded for this clone. This chain joins TRBV5-4 and TRBJ1-6, with a weak D call TRBD1 (6 bases). The CDR3 is made up of 16 amino acids. The V gene's germline CDR1 is SGHNT and CDR2 YYREEE (reference sequence). Trimming removed 4 bases from V and 5 bases from J, with 16 bases in between. The CDR3 loop reads CASSHSLGADNSPLHF. In DNA, the CDR3 is TGTGCCAGCAGCCACTCCCTGGGGGCAGATAATTCACCCCTCCACTTT.

The chain is built from TRBV19 and TRBJ2-7, with D maybe TRBD2 (6 bases). V lost 5 bases, J lost 1 base, and 12 bases lay in between. The germline V gene has CDR1 LNHDA and CDR2 SQIVND (reference sequence). The CDR3 spans 14 residues. The CDR3 DNA reads TGTGCCAGTAGTGCTACCCGGGGGTCCTACGAGCAGTACTTC. As protein: CASSATRGSYEQYF.

This clone was observed a few times. The chain couples TRBV5-4 to TRBJ2-2, with TRBD2 identical over 10 bases. Germline V CDR1 and CDR2: SGHNT, YYREEE (reference sequence). V shed 4 bases and J 8 bases; nucleotides not matched to a gene: 14. The CDR3 consists of 17 residues. CDR3 nucleotide sequence: TGTGCCAGCAGCGCCGTCTCTAGCGGGAGTATTGCTGGGGAGCTGTTTTTT. Residues: CASSAVSSGSIAGELFF.

The J gene is TRBJ1-2, the V gene TRBV6-5; D is unclear. V was clipped by 9 bases and J by 4 bases, with 21 bases between them. Germline lookup yields CDR1 MNHEY and CDR2 SVGAGI. The CDR3 runs to 15 residues. The CDR3 coding sequence is TGTGCCAGTAAGAAGACACAAGCGGAACTCTATGGCTACACCTTC. This gives the protein CASKKTQAELYGYTF.

The chain links TRBV6-1 to TRBJ1-1; the D gene is possibly TRBD1 (5 bases). From germline, CDR1 is MNHNS and CDR2 SASEGT. The CDR3 length is 15 residues. The V and J ends lost 6 bases and 0 bases respectively, with 14 bases between them. Here the CDR3 reads CASRLQDQMNTEAFF. CDR3 in DNA: TGTGCCAGCAGACTACAGGATCAGATGAACACTGAAGCTTTCTTT.

This clone was seen a few times. V and J are TRBV5-1 and TRBJ1-4; tentatively, D is TRBD1 (5 bases). The CDR3 is made up of 14 amino acids. The germline V gene encodes CDR1 SGHRS and CDR2 YFSETQ. Trimming took off 0 bases at V and 12 bases at J, with 15 bases between the two ends. CDR3 region: CASSLGTSETELFF. The CDR3 DNA sequence: TGCGCCAGCAGCTTGGGGACATCTGAGACAGAACTGTTTTTT.